A selection of T cell receptor beta chains follows, all from one sample in a study of blood T cell repertoires in COVID-19. Sequenced by immunoSEQ multiplex PCR; TCRdb stores in-frame clones only, minus some. The repertoire holds roughly 32,000 clones, with approximately 80% as singletons. Specimen: peripheral blood. The source is a human donor in a cohort sampled during active COVID-19. Each CDR3 is given with its conserved first and last residue. Fields, in order: V gene, clone size, J gene, D gene, CDR3 protein, CDR3 DNA. The D gene is left open where the match is weak. Some rows have no size entry. The others give once, few or many, or a class for an expanded clone.

TRBV19	-	TRBJ2-4	TRBD1	CASSPNRGAKNIQYF	TGTGCCAGTAGCCCAAACAGGGGGGCCAAAAACATTCAGTACTTC
TRBV19	-	TRBJ1-6	TRBD1	CASSPQQGKKMDSPLHF	TGTGCCAGTAGTCCTCAACAGGGGAAGAAGATGGATTCACCCCTCCACTTT
TRBV15	-	TRBJ2-3	-	CATSRSPRGAGGDTQYF	TGTGCCACCAGCAGATCTCCTCGGGGGGCCGGGGGAGATACGCAGTATTTT
TRBV2	-	TRBJ2-7	-	CASKAGRGNYEQYF	TGTGCCAGCAAGGCAGGGAGGGGGAACTACGAGCAGTACTTC
TRBV27	-	TRBJ2-3	TRBD1	CASSVQGAGSPDTQYF	TGTGCCAGCAGTGTTCAGGGGGCGGGTAGCCCAGATACGCAGTATTTT
TRBV4-3	-	TRBJ1-1	-	CASSRREGTEAFF	TGCGCCAGCAGCCGCAGGGAGGGCACTGAAGCTTTCTTT
TRBV4-1	few	TRBJ2-1	TRBD2	CASSQDPTSGGEQFF	TGCGCCAGCAGCCAAGACCCGACTAGCGGGGGAGAGCAGTTCTTC
TRBV19	-	TRBJ1-1	-	CASSNNLRDTEAFF	TGTGCCAGTAGTAATAATCTGCGGGACACTGAAGCTTTCTTT
TRBV5-4	-	TRBJ2-3	-	CASSLDRRRTDTQYF	TGTGCCAGCAGCTTGGACAGGCGGCGAACAGATACGCAGTATTTT
TRBV4-1	-	TRBJ2-3	TRBD2	CASSQVGREVTDTQYF	TGCGCCAGCAGCCAAGTTGGGAGGGAGGTCACAGATACGCAGTATTTT
TRBV7-9	-	TRBJ1-4	TRBD1	CASSSPGQPNEKLFF	TGTGCCAGCAGCTCGCCGGGACAGCCTAATGAAAAACTGTTTTTT
TRBV30	few	TRBJ2-3	TRBD2	CAWSVLSSGGRDTQYF	TGTGCCTGGAGTGTACTGTCTAGCGGGGGCAGAGATACGCAGTATTTT
TRBV9	-	TRBJ2-2	-	CASSVGQGPRTGELFF	TGTGCCAGCAGCGTCGGTCAGGGGCCCAGGACCGGGGAGCTGTTTTTT
TRBV5-1	-	TRBJ1-3	-	CASTSGSGNTIYF	TGCGCCAGCACGTCAGGCTCTGGAAACACCATATATTTT
TRBV3-1/TRBV3-2	-	TRBJ2-3	TRBD1	CASSQKTGQGSGTQYF	TGTGCCAGCAGCCAAAAGACCGGACAGGGTTCAGGTACGCAGTATTTT
TRBV11-1	-	TRBJ2-7	TRBD2	CASSAGLAGDEEQYF	TGTGCCAGCAGCGCAGGACTAGCGGGAGATGAGGAGCAGTACTTC
TRBV2	few	TRBJ2-7	-	CASKGFSEQYF	TGTGCCAGCAAGGGGTTCAGCGAGCAGTACTTC
TRBV6-2/TRBV6-3	-	TRBJ1-2	TRBD1	CASSYRDRVWNGYTF	TGTGCCAGCAGTTACCGGGACAGGGTGTGGAATGGCTACACCTTC
TRBV18	-	TRBJ1-4	-	CASSPPVGKLFF	TGTGCCAGCTCACCACCAGTCGGAAAACTGTTTTTT
TRBV7-2	-	TRBJ1-6	-	CASSRDLERGSPLHF	TGTGCCAGCAGCCGGGACTTAGAACGGGGTTCACCCCTCCACTTT
TRBV2	-	TRBJ2-1	-	CASRAESSYNEQFF	TGTGCCAGCAGGGCGGAGAGCTCCTACAATGAGCAGTTCTTC
TRBV5-1	few	TRBJ2-5	TRBD1	CASSAGTGGYQETQYF	TGCGCCAGCAGCGCCGGGACAGGGGGGTACCAAGAGACCCAGTACTTC
TRBV6-2/TRBV6-3	-	TRBJ1-1	TRBD1	CASSYSGQGWVETEAFF	TGTGCCAGCAGTTACTCGGGACAGGGGTGGGTGGAGACTGAAGCTTTCTTT
TRBV12-3/TRBV12-4	-	TRBJ2-1	TRBD2	CASRGLAIGEQFF	TGTGCCAGCAGAGGACTAGCTATAGGGGAGCAGTTCTTC
TRBV5-6	-	TRBJ2-7	-	CASSPEGIHTSEQYF	TGTGCCAGCAGCCCGGAGGGCATTCATACGTCGGAGCAGTACTTC
TRBV3-1/TRBV3-2	-	TRBJ2-6	-	CASSLGASGANVLTF	TGTGCCAGCAGCCTGGGGGCTTCTGGGGCCAACGTCCTGACTTTC
TRBV19	-	TRBJ2-5	TRBD1	CASSKRDRGRETQYF	TGTGCCAGTAGCAAAAGGGACAGGGGGCGAGAGACCCAGTACTTC
TRBV19	-	TRBJ1-2	-	CASSTGSTYGYTF	TGTGCCAGTAGTACGGGGTCTACCTATGGCTACACCTTC
TRBV28	few	TRBJ2-7	TRBD2	CATFSGEAYEQYF	TGTGCCACCTTTAGCGGGGAAGCCTACGAGCAGTACTTC
TRBV5-6	-	TRBJ1-1	TRBD1	CASSLERGRTEAFF	TGTGCCAGCAGCTTGGAAAGGGGGCGAACTGAAGCTTTCTTT
TRBV7-9	once	TRBJ2-5	-	CASSFATGKETQYF	TGTGCCAGCAGCTTCGCCACAGGGAAAGAGACCCAGTACTTC
TRBV20-1	-	TRBJ2-5	TRBD2	CSASRLAGNQETQYF	TGCAGTGCTAGTAGACTAGCGGGTAACCAAGAGACCCAGTACTTC
TRBV19	-	TRBJ1-1	-	CASRTLPGINTEAFF	TGTGCCAGTAGAACCCTGCCAGGGATAAACACTGAAGCTTTCTTT
TRBV11-3	-	TRBJ2-1	TRBD2	CASSFGGGYSGSEQFF	TGTGCCAGCAGCTTTGGAGGGGGTTATAGCGGGAGTGAGCAGTTCTTC
TRBV28	-	TRBJ2-5	-	CASSLRGWKTQYF	TGTGCCAGCAGTTTACGGGGGTGGAAGACCCAGTACTTC
TRBV7-9	-	TRBJ2-7	-	CASRNNYEQYF	TGTGCCAGCAGAAACAACTACGAGCAGTACTTC
TRBV19	once	TRBJ1-5	TRBD1	CASSITWTGNQPQHF	TGTGCCAGTAGTATTACATGGACAGGGAATCAGCCCCAGCATTTT
TRBV6-5	-	TRBJ2-3	-	CASSPQDTSTDTQYF	TGTGCCAGCAGTCCCCAGGACACAAGCACAGATACGCAGTATTTT
TRBV19	-	TRBJ1-2	TRBD1	CASSVTTGQGNGYTF	TGTGCCAGTAGTGTGACCACGGGACAGGGGAATGGCTACACCTTC
TRBV6-1	-	TRBJ1-5	-	CASSDRRGVSNQPQHF	TGTGCCAGCAGTGATCGGAGGGGCGTCAGCAATCAGCCCCAGCATTTT
TRBV6-5	once	TRBJ2-1	TRBD1	CASSYGTGVWDEQFF	TGTGCCAGCAGTTACGGGACAGGGGTTTGGGATGAGCAGTTCTTC
TRBV5-5	few	TRBJ2-7	TRBD1	CASSLTTGGGEQYF	TGTGCCAGCAGCTTGACAACAGGGGGTGGTGAGCAGTACTTC
TRBV10-3	few	TRBJ2-3	TRBD2	CAISDQTSGRATDTQYF	TGTGCCATCAGTGACCAGACTAGCGGGAGGGCCACAGATACGCAGTATTTT
TRBV28	-	TRBJ2-3	TRBD1	CASGGMGTGEDTQYF	TGTGCCAGCGGAGGGATGGGGACAGGGGAAGATACGCAGTATTTT
TRBV5-1	-	TRBJ2-5	-	CASSLGQGQTQYF	TGCGCCAGCAGCTTGGGGCAGGGGCAGACCCAGTACTTC
TRBV27	-	TRBJ2-4	TRBD1	CASPDRGSKNIQYF	TGTGCCAGCCCGGACAGGGGGTCTAAAAACATTCAGTACTTC
TRBV18	-	TRBJ2-1	TRBD1	CASSPLRQGNYDEQFF	TGTGCCAGCTCACCCCTACGACAGGGGAATTACGATGAGCAGTTCTTC
TRBV19	-	TRBJ1-1	-	CASSLSGQNYEAFF	TGTGCCAGTAGTCTCAGCGGACAGAATTATGAAGCTTTCTTT
TRBV10-3	-	TRBJ2-1	TRBD2	CAISLAGGSSYNEQFF	TGTGCCATCAGTCTAGCGGGGGGGAGCTCCTACAATGAGCAGTTCTTC
TRBV5-1	few	TRBJ1-2	-	CASSLGGAGYTF	TGCGCCAGCAGCTTGGGCGGGGCTGGCTACACCTTC
TRBV10-3	-	TRBJ2-5	-	CAISESRALNPQETQYF	TGTGCCATCAGTGAGTCGAGGGCCTTGAACCCCCAAGAGACCCAGTACTTC
TRBV28	few	TRBJ1-1	TRBD1	CASLEDRAEYEAFF	TGTGCCAGCCTTGAAGACAGGGCGGAGTATGAAGCTTTCTTT